The 20 T cell receptor beta chains listed next were all sequenced from one sample in a study of cytomegalovirus exposure and HLA in healthy donors. This PCR relied on a set of 60 Vbeta primers and 13 Jbeta primers. Measured with immunoSEQ multiplex PCR; TCRdb has only the in-frame clones, and not every one. This table holds under 200,000 clones, 77% found once. Material for sequencing was PBMCs. These receptor sequences come from a woman in her forties in good health and CMV-seropositive.

This rearrangement joins TRBV23-1 to TRBJ2-7, with 9 nucleotides matching TRBD1. TRBV23-1 is identified as an open reading frame with a role that is uncertain. V shed 6 bases and J 3 bases; nucleotides not matched to a gene: 6. The CDR3 is made up of 14 amino acids. The CDR3 nucleotides read TGCGCCAGCAGACACAGGACAGGGGACTACGAGCAGTACTTC. Translated: CASRHRTGDYEQYF.

The chain joins TRBV7-6 to TRBJ1-1; 9 bases line up with TRBD1. Per germline, CDR1 SGHVS and CDR2 FNYEAQ. V was pared by 4 bases and J by 0 bases, with 3 bases of the junction left unmatched. This CDR3 region has 15 residues. Written as DNA, the CDR3 is TGTGCCAGCAGCTCAAGGACAGGGGTGAACACTGAAGCTTTCTTT. Its translation is CASSSRTGVNTEAFF.

This chain joins TRBV18 and TRBJ2-3, with 7 bases lining up with TRBD2. This CDR3 contains 13 residues. Germline V gene lookup returns CDR1 KGHSH and CDR2 LQKENI. V shed 10 bases, J shed 0 bases, and the junction held 4 bases outside the gene matches. CDR3 DNA: TGTGCCACTAGCGGAACTAGCACAGATACGCAGTATTTT. Translation: CATSGTSTDTQYF. The full variable domain, rest sourced from reference TRBV18 and TRBJ2-3, is NAGVMQNPRHLVRRRGQEARLRCSPMKGHSHVYWYRQLPEEGLKFMVYLQKENIIDESGMPKERFSAEFPKEGPSILRIQQVVRGDSAAYFCATSGTSTDTQYFGPGTRLTVL.

The chain is built from TRBV6-5 and TRBJ2-1, with a weak D call TRBD2 (8 bases). Trimming shortened V by 7 bases and J by 7 bases, and 20 bases separated the two germline ends. Per the germline V gene, CDR1 is MNHEY and CDR2 is SVGAGI. The CDR3 is 15 residues long. The CDR3, as DNA: TGTGCCAGCACCCGGGAGGGGGCAGGGGCAAATGAGCAGTTCTTC. It yields the protein CASTREGAGANEQFF.

CDR3 amino acids: CASSDSASGNQPQHF. CDR3 nucleotide sequence: TGCGCCAGCAGTGATTCGGCCAGCGGCAATCAGCCCCAGCATTTT. The genes are TRBV10-1 and TRBJ1-5; D is undetermined. This CDR3 region has 15 residues. V was pared by 3 bases and J by 2 bases, with 11 bases between. In germline, CDR1 is WNHNN, CDR2 SYGVQD (reference sequence).

The chain uses TRBV27 and TRBJ2-7; TRBD1 aligns across 8 bases. V gave up 4 bases and J gave up 2 bases; unmatched junction bases: 4. Germline loops: CDR1 MNHEY, CDR2 SMNVEV (reference sequence). This CDR3 comprises 14 residues. The CDR3 DNA is TGTGCCAGCAGTTGGACAGGGCGGGCCTACGAGCAGTACTTC. Translated, it gives CASSWTGRAYEQYF.

The chain uses TRBV5-6 and TRBJ1-1; D is perhaps TRBD1 (6 bases). This CDR3 has 15 residues. Germline V gene lookup returns CDR1 SGHDT and CDR2 YYEEEE. The ends were cut back, 3 bases at V and 8 bases at J, with 20 bases in the middle. The CDR3 sequence: CASSSLNYRVLEAFF. As DNA, the CDR3 is TGTGCCAGCAGCTCCTTGAATTACAGGGTATTGGAAGCTTTCTTT.

This clone was counted a few times. The V and J genes are TRBV7-2 and TRBJ2-4, with TRBD1 matching over 8 bases. J lost 8 bases, V lost 3 bases, and 3 bases had no gene match. Germline assignment: CDR1 SGHTA and CDR2 FQGNSA. The CDR3 is 13 residues long. CDR3 sequence (DNA): TGTGCCAGCAGCTTCCAGGGGGCGGACATTCAGTACTTC. Amino acid sequence: CASSFQGADIQYF.

Only a few counts were recorded for this clone. J is TRBJ1-2 and V is TRBV19, with D tentatively TRBD1 (6 bases). Germline values: CDR1 LNHDA, CDR2 SQIVND (reference sequence). Trimming pared 2 bases from V and 1 base from J, leaving 11 bases between. The CDR3 extends over 15 amino acids. The CDR3 DNA follows: TGTGCCAGTAGTATATCCGGACAGTTTAACTATGGCTACACCTTC. This gives the protein CASSISGQFNYGYTF. Complete variable domain (other parts from reference TRBV19 and TRBJ1-2): DGGITQSPKYLFRKEGQNVTLSCEQNLNHDAMYWYRQDPGQGLRLIYYSQIVNDFQKGDIAEGYSVSREKKESFPLTVTSAQKNPTAFYLCASSISGQFNYGYTFGSGTRLTVV.

CDR3: CASSLRLGTSGVSEQFF. The CDR3 DNA follows: TGTGCCAGCAGCTTAAGGTTGGGGACTAGCGGGGTTAGTGAGCAGTTCTTC. The V gene is TRBV7-2, the J gene TRBJ2-1, with 13 bases matching TRBD2. Unmatched junction bases numbered 10, after V lost 2 bases and J lost 9 bases. The CDR3 consists of 17 residues. Germline CDR1 reads SGHTA; CDR2 reads FQGNSA.

J is TRBJ2-7 and V is TRBV5-1; 12 bases are a match to TRBD1. After removal of 1 base from V and 4 bases from J, the junction contained 6 bases not matched to a gene. The CDR3 covers 16 residues. Per germline, CDR1 SGHRS and CDR2 YFSETQ. CDR3: CASSLSGTGGLYEQYF. The CDR3 DNA is TGCGCCAGCAGCTTGTCCGGGACAGGGGGCTTATACGAGCAGTACTTC.

V is TRBV9 and J is TRBJ2-5, with D possibly being TRBD1 (6 bases). Trimming left V 0 bases short and J 4 bases short, with 10 bases between. The germline CDR1 and CDR2 sequences are SGDLS and YYNGEE. This CDR3 is 14 amino acids long. For the CDR3, the DNA is TGTGCCAGCAGCGTAGTGGCCAGGGGAGAGACCCAGTACTTC. It translates to CASSVVARGETQYF.

This clone turned up a few times. CDR3 protein: CARTQARDRGVETQYF. CDR3 nucleotides: TGTGCCAGAACTCAGGCCAGGGACAGGGGCGTTGAGACCCAGTACTTC. The rearrangement links TRBV21-1 to TRBJ2-5; the table assigns TRBD1, which was not confirmed against the DNA. TRBV21-1 represents a pseudogene. CDR3 length equals 16 residues.

The rearrangement uses TRBV18 and TRBJ1-2; 8 bases fit TRBD1. The CDR3 totals 14 residues. Germline V gene sequence: CDR1 KGHSH, CDR2 LQKENI. Losses at the gene ends were 3 bases for V and 4 bases for J; bases not matched to a gene: 4. For the CDR3, the DNA is TGTGCCAGCTCACCGGGACAGGACCCCTATGGCTACACCTTC. It encodes CASSPGQDPYGYTF.

CDR3 nucleotide sequence: TGTGCCAGCTCACCGCCGGGACAGACTAACTATGGCTACACCTTC. It yields the protein CASSPPGQTNYGYTF. The chain combines TRBV18 with TRBJ1-2, with TRBD1 identical over 7 bases. V lost 3 bases to trimming and J lost 0 bases; unmatched junction nucleotides: 4. Germline V gene data show CDR1 as KGHSH and CDR2 as LQKENI. This CDR3 contains 15 residues. The variable domain in full, with the rest retrieved from reference TRBV18 and TRBJ1-2, is NAGVMQNPRHLVRRRGQEARLRCSPMKGHSHVYWYRQLPEEGLKFMVYLQKENIIDESGMPKERFSAEFPKEGPSILRIQQVVRGDSAAYFCASSPPGQTNYGYTFGSGTRLTVV.

The chain employs TRBV4-2 and TRBJ2-5, with D possibly matching TRBD2 (5 bases). The J call is in doubt because the DNA end fits TRBJ2-7 better. Per germline, CDR1 LGHNA and CDR2 YNFKEQ. The CDR3 has 18 amino acids. CDR3 in amino acids: CASSQDTRGPESPYEQYF. The CDR3, as DNA: TGTGCCAGCAGCCAAGATACCCGGGGTCCCGAAAGCCCCTACGAGCAGTACTTC.

This clone was observed a few times. This chain links TRBV4-3 with TRBJ1-4; unclear D gene. Trimming stripped 2 bases from V and 7 bases from J, with 14 bases between. Germline loops: CDR1 LGHNA, CDR2 YSLEER. The CDR3 has 15 amino acids. The chain's CDR3 is CASSQFGGSTEKLFF. CDR3 sequence (DNA): TGCGCCAGCAGCCAATTTGGAGGGTCTACTGAAAAACTGTTTTTT.

The V and J genes are TRBV11-3 and TRBJ1-2, with a tentative D call TRBD1 (5 bases). CDR3 size: 12 residues. Germline CDR1 SGHNT, CDR2 YENEEA. Trimming shortened V by 1 base and J by 5 bases, and 5 bases separated the two germline ends. This chain's CDR3 is CASSLGQYGYTF. The CDR3 nucleotides are TGTGCCAGCAGCTTAGGACAGTATGGCTACACCTTC.

The chain couples TRBV11-2 to TRBJ2-7, with D possibly being TRBD1 (6 bases). The V gene's germline CDR1 is SGHAT and CDR2 FQNNGV. This CDR3 has 17 residues. V lost 4 bases and J 2 bases, leaving 21 bases between the germline ends. The CDR3 DNA reads TGTGCCAGCAGCTCAGCCGGGACGGGACACCATCCCTACGAGCAGTACTTC. This translates into CASSSAGTGHHPYEQYF. Together with reference TRBV11-2 and TRBJ2-7, the CDR3 gives the full variable domain: EAGVAQSPRYKIIEKRQSVAFWCNPISGHATLYWYQQILGQGPKLLIQFQNNGVVDDSQLPKDRFSAERLKGVDSTLKIQPAKLEDSAVYLCASSSAGTGHHPYEQYFGPGTRLTVT.

In nucleotides, the CDR3 is TGCGCCAGCAGCCAGGCCTATTACCAGGGGGCGAGGACAGATACGCAGTATTTT. This encodes CASSQAYYQGARTDTQYF. The chain recombines TRBV4-1 with TRBJ2-3; the match to TRBD1 covers 8 bases. Germline V gene sequence: CDR1 MGHRA, CDR2 YSYEKL. This CDR3 region has 18 residues. After removal of 3 bases from V and 3 bases from J, the junction contained 14 bases not matched to a gene.